A single sample gave rise to the 30 T cell receptor beta chains below, sequenced in a study of neoadjuvant anti-PD-1 for oral cavity cancer. The method was immunoSEQ multiplex PCR; TCRdb's version includes in-frame clones alone and lacks a portion of them. Of some 66,000 clones in the sample, about 83% were seen once. The material was PBMCs, obtained before nivolumab (anti-PD-1) treatment. Receptors originate from a person aged 40 to 85 with oral cavity squamous cell carcinoma.

The chain uses TRBV27 and TRBJ2-5; possible D gene TRBD2, 7 bases. V was cut by 0 bases and J by 5 bases, with 16 bases left in between. CDR1 and CDR2 (germline): MNHEY, SMNVEV (reference sequence). The CDR3 has 16 amino acids. The DNA of the CDR3 is TGTGCCAGCAGTTTATCGGCACAGGGAGGGTGGGAGACCCAGTACTTC. Translation: CASSLSAQGGWETQYF.

This clone was counted a few times. The rearrangement links TRBV6-1 to TRBJ1-1, with TRBD1 as a possible D gene (6 bases). CDR3 length: 13 residues. Germline V gene data show CDR1 as MNHNS and CDR2 as SASEGT. The V end was cut by 6 bases, the J end by 1 base, with 9 bases between. In DNA form, the CDR3 reads TGTGCCAGCAGGTGGACAGAGAACACTGAAGCTTTCTTT. Translation gives CASRWTENTEAFF.

This sequence joins TRBV7-3 and TRBJ2-1, with no clear D. Germline-derived CDR1 and CDR2 are SGHTA and FQGTGA. CDR3 length: 16 amino acids. Trimming took 5 bases from V and 0 from J, leaving 14 bases between them. Here the CDR3 DNA reads TGTGCCAGCAGCCGAGACACCACCAGCTCCTACAATGAGCAGTTCTTC. It is translated as CASSRDTTSSYNEQFF.

The CDR3 DNA reads as TGTGCCAGCAGTGAATATCTCTGGGGGTCCGGGGAGCTGTTTTTT. Its translation is CASSEYLWGSGELFF. The rearrangement joins TRBV2 to TRBJ2-2; the D call may be TRBD1 or TRBD2 (5 bases each). Germline V gene sequence: CDR1 SNHLY, CDR2 FYNNEI. The length of the CDR3 is 15 residues. Trimming stripped 2 bases from V and 6 bases from J, with 13 bases between.

The chain links TRBV27 to TRBJ2-7, with D perhaps assigned TRBD1 or TRBD2 (5 bases each). Looked up from germline, CDR1 is MNHEY and CDR2 is SMNVEV (reference sequence). This CDR3 contains 15 residues. Trimming cost V 2 bases and J 0 bases, with 11 bases left between them. CDR3 in amino acids: CASSLSGGNSYEQYF. In DNA, the CDR3 is TGTGCCAGCAGTTTAAGTGGGGGTAACTCCTACGAGCAGTACTTC.

The V gene is TRBV5-1, the J gene TRBJ2-7; 10 bases are shared with TRBD2. Germline V lookup: CDR1 SGHRS, CDR2 YFSETQ. The CDR3 has 14 residues. Trimming cost V 0 bases and J 6 bases; bases outside gene matches: 3. In nucleotides, the CDR3 is TGCGCCAGCAGCTTGGAGGGACTAGCGTTCGAGCAGTACTTC. This translates into CASSLEGLAFEQYF.

The rearrangement uses TRBV7-9 and TRBJ2-2; 8 bases match TRBD2. Germline CDR1 reads SEHNR; CDR2 reads FQNEAQ (reference sequence). This CDR3 region has 19 residues. V shed 2 bases and J 0 bases; nucleotides not matched to a gene: 11. CDR3 amino acids: CASSLRRGAGAPNTGELFF. In DNA form, the CDR3 reads TGTGCCAGCAGCTTAAGGCGTGGAGCGGGAGCCCCGAACACCGGGGAGCTGTTTTTT.

The V gene is TRBV28, the J gene TRBJ1-1; D might be TRBD1 (6 bases). Trimming cost V 6 bases and J 4 bases, with 12 bases left between them. The CDR3 is 13 residues long. CDR1 is MDHEN and CDR2 is SYDVKM in the germline V gene. CDR3 amino acids: CASSPDRFTEAFF. The CDR3 coding sequence is TGTGCCAGCAGCCCGGACAGATTCACTGAAGCTTTCTTT.

V and J are TRBV6-1 and TRBJ2-7; D gene ambiguous. Germline V gene sequence: CDR1 MNHNS, CDR2 SASEGT. The CDR3 is 13 amino acids. V dropped 5 bases and J dropped 2 bases, with 10 bases sitting between them. CDR3 sequence (DNA): TGTGCCAGCAGTATGGGCAGTCCCTACGAGCAGTACTTC. This sequence encodes CASSMGSPYEQYF.

This chain joins TRBV28 and TRBJ1-5; unclear D gene. The germline gives CDR1 MDHEN, CDR2 SYDVKM. Trimming stripped 3 bases from V and 2 bases from J, with 11 bases between. This CDR3 is 15 amino acids long. The CDR3 sequence is CASSFGGSGNQPQHF. CDR3 nucleotides: TGTGCCAGCAGTTTCGGAGGGAGCGGCAATCAGCCCCAGCATTTT.

This chain connects TRBV7-6 to TRBJ2-3, with 11 bases fitting TRBD2. The germline V gene encodes CDR1 SGHVS and CDR2 FNYEAQ. V gave up 2 bases and J gave up 0 bases; unmatched junction bases: 7. This CDR3 has 18 residues. The CDR3 region is CASSLFSRLAGSTDTQYF. For the CDR3, the DNA is TGTGCCAGCAGCTTATTTTCCCGACTAGCGGGGAGCACAGATACGCAGTATTTT.

The rearrangement joins TRBV5-1 to TRBJ2-7, with D perhaps matching TRBD2 (5 bases). Trimming took 0 bases from V and 6 from J, leaving 13 bases between them. Germline CDR1 SGHRS, CDR2 YFSETQ. The CDR3 covers 14 residues. CDR3 DNA: TGCGCCAGCAGCTTGGAGCTGCCCGAGGGCGAGCAGTACTTC. This encodes CASSLELPEGEQYF.

The rearrangement links TRBV6-5 to TRBJ1-5; 8 bases align to TRBD1. V dropped 6 bases and J dropped 7; count of bases not matched to a gene: 8. Germline V gives CDR1 MNHEY, CDR2 SVGAGI. This CDR3 spans 14 amino acids. The CDR3 is CASSPGTGWQPQHF. The CDR3 coding sequence is TGTGCCAGCAGCCCCGGGACAGGCTGGCAGCCCCAGCATTTT.

The chain combines TRBV28 with TRBJ2-1; the D gene is possibly TRBD2 (5 bases). V lost 5 bases, J lost 3 bases, and 14 bases lay in between. Germline-derived CDR1 and CDR2 are MDHEN and SYDVKM. This CDR3 comprises 15 residues. The CDR3 spells CASSRGLMGYNEQFF. CDR3 sequence (DNA): TGTGCCAGCAGTCGCGGACTCATGGGCTACAATGAGCAGTTCTTC.

This rearrangement joins TRBV19 to TRBJ2-6, with D unresolved. Trimming stripped 4 bases from V and 0 bases from J, with 22 bases between. CDR3 length equals 20 residues. CDR1 and CDR2 from the germline V gene are LNHDA and SQIVND (reference sequence). CDR3 sequence: CASSRPPWGQPSSGANVLTF. CDR3 DNA sequence: TGTGCCAGTAGTAGGCCCCCGTGGGGTCAGCCATCCTCTGGGGCCAACGTCCTGACTTTC.

This CDR3 reads CASSTGKAYGYTF. The CDR3 nucleotides are TGTGCCAGCAGCACCGGGAAAGCCTATGGCTACACCTTC. The rearrangement uses TRBV5-4 and TRBJ1-2; D unclear. This CDR3 has 13 amino acids. Germline V CDR1 and CDR2: SGHNT, YYREEE (reference sequence). V lost 4 bases to trimming and J lost 4 bases, with 11 bases between them.

This chain joins TRBV19 and TRBJ2-2; a possible D gene is TRBD1 (6 bases). Germline V lookup: CDR1 LNHDA, CDR2 SQIVND (reference sequence). This CDR3 spans 12 amino acids. V lost 6 bases and J 4 bases, leaving 6 bases between the germline ends. The CDR3 nucleotides are TGTGCCAGTAGACAGGGCACCGGGGAGCTGTTTTTT. Its translation is CASRQGTGELFF. The entire variable domain, with the rest obtained from reference TRBV19 and TRBJ2-2, is as follows: DGGITQSPKYLFRKEGQNVTLSCEQNLNHDAMYWYRQDPGQGLRLIYYSQIVNDFQKGDIAEGYSVSREKKESFPLTVTSAQKNPTAFYLCASRQGTGELFFGEGSRLTVL.

This rearrangement joins TRBV25-1 to TRBJ1-3; possible D gene TRBD1, 5 bases. The germline CDR1 and CDR2 sequences are MGHDK and SYGVNS. The V and J ends lost 6 bases and 1 base respectively, with 10 bases between them. The CDR3 is made up of 14 amino acids. Here the CDR3 reads CASRDRGSGNTIYF. As DNA, the CDR3 is TGTGCCAGCAGGGACCGGGGGTCTGGAAACACCATATATTTT.

V is TRBV5-6 and J is TRBJ2-2; D uncertain. Germline V gene lookup returns CDR1 SGHDT and CDR2 YYEEEE. This CDR3 comprises 12 residues. V was clipped by 3 bases and J by 5 bases, with 5 bases between them. The CDR3 is CASSSVTGELFF. The CDR3 nucleotides read TGTGCCAGCAGCTCGGTGACCGGGGAGCTGTTTTTT.

This chain connects TRBV5-1 to TRBJ2-1; 8 positions agree with TRBD2. Germline assignment: CDR1 SGHRS and CDR2 YFSETQ. CDR3 length equals 17 residues. With V trimmed by 5 bases and J by 4 bases, 14 bases remained unmatched. The CDR3 region is CASRPRVVAGLYNEQFF. CDR3 in DNA: TGCGCCAGCAGGCCTAGGGTTGTAGCGGGGCTATACAATGAGCAGTTCTTC.

The chain carries TRBV28 and TRBJ2-2, with D perhaps matching TRBD2 (5 bases). The CDR3 runs 13 residues. In germline, CDR1 is MDHEN, CDR2 SYDVKM. The germline V and J ends were trimmed by 6 bases and 6 bases, with 11 bases remaining between them. The CDR3 loop reads CASRDSFAGELFF. The CDR3 DNA reads TGTGCCAGCAGGGACTCCTTTGCCGGGGAGCTGTTTTTT.

The chain employs TRBV28 and TRBJ1-5, with a weak D call TRBD1 (5 bases). V was pared by 5 bases and J by 3 bases, with 11 bases between. The germline gives CDR1 MDHEN, CDR2 SYDVKM. The CDR3 is 14 residues long. The CDR3 coding sequence is TGTGCCAGCAGTATTACAGGTGCCAATCAGCCCCAGCATTTT. Its protein product is CASSITGANQPQHF.

The chain links TRBV2 to TRBJ1-4, with no clear D. Trimming stripped 0 bases from V and 4 bases from J, with 9 bases between. This CDR3 has 15 amino acids. Germline V CDR1 and CDR2: SNHLY, FYNNEI. The CDR3 DNA sequence: TGTGCCAGCAGTGAAGCCTGGGCGGTTAATGAAAAACTGTTTTTT. Protein: CASSEAWAVNEKLFF.

This clone was detected a few times. This chain links TRBV7-3 with TRBJ2-1; 9 nucleotides align to TRBD1. V trimming: 2 bases; J trimming: 4 bases; junction bases outside the gene matches: 3. The CDR3 length is 15 residues. The germline gives CDR1 SGHTA, CDR2 FQGTGA. Written as DNA, the CDR3 is TGTGCCAGCAGCTTACTACAGGGGGCATACAATGAGCAGTTCTTC. Translation gives CASSLLQGAYNEQFF.

The V call is TRBV7-9, the J call TRBJ2-3; a possible D gene is TRBD1 (5 bases). The ends were cut back, 5 bases at V and 0 bases at J, with 9 bases in the middle. This CDR3 has 14 residues. The germline V gene encodes CDR1 SEHNR and CDR2 FQNEAQ (reference sequence). The CDR3 region has the DNA TGTGCCAGCAGCCCCGACAGAAGCACAGATACGCAGTATTTT. Amino acids: CASSPDRSTDTQYF. Based on the CDR3 plus reference TRBV7-9 and TRBJ2-3, the full variable domain is DTGVSQNPRHKITKRGQNVTFRCDPISEHNRLYWYRQTLGQGPEFLTYFQNEAQLEKSRLLSDRFSAERPKGSFSTLEIQRTEQGDSAMYLCASSPDRSTDTQYFGPGTRLTVL.

This clone was counted between two and nine times. V usage is TRBV19 and J usage is TRBJ2-2; a possible D gene is TRBD2 (6 bases). The CDR3 has 16 residues. Trimming cost V 6 bases and J 1 base, with 15 bases left between them. Germline V gene sequence: CDR1 LNHDA, CDR2 SQIVND (reference sequence). The CDR3 DNA follows: TGTGCCAGTAGGAAGGGACTGGCGGGGAACACCGGGGAGCTGTTTTTT. Translating it yields CASRKGLAGNTGELFF.

CDR3 sequence: CASSVRGGWTDTQYF. Written as DNA, the CDR3 is TGTGCCAGCAGCGTAAGAGGGGGCTGGACAGATACGCAGTATTTT. The chain has TRBV9 and TRBJ2-3; 7 bases align to TRBD1. Trimming took 1 base from V and 3 from J; bases not matched to a gene: 5. The germline gives CDR1 SGDLS, CDR2 YYNGEE. This CDR3 spans 15 amino acids.

The V and J genes are TRBV9 and TRBJ2-1; no definite D call. The V gene's germline CDR1 is SGDLS and CDR2 YYNGEE. The ends were cut back, 0 bases at V and 1 base at J, with 8 bases in the middle. The CDR3 sequence is 15 residues long. The CDR3 nucleotides read TGTGCCAGCAGCGTAGACTGGTTTTCCTACAATGAGCAGTTCTTC. This translates into CASSVDWFSYNEQFF.

Only one count was recorded for this clone. The CDR3 region is CASSLYGTVGTEAFF. DNA of the CDR3: TGTGCCAGCAGCTTATACGGGACAGTGGGCACTGAAGCTTTCTTT. The V and J genes are TRBV7-9 and TRBJ1-1; 7 bases map to TRBD1. The germline V gene encodes CDR1 SEHNR and CDR2 FQNEAQ (reference sequence). V gave up 2 bases and J gave up 4 bases; unmatched junction bases: 7. The CDR3 consists of 15 residues.

This clone appeared a few times. The chain links TRBV5-1 to TRBJ2-1; D possibly uses TRBD1 or TRBD2 (5 bases each). From germline, CDR1 is SGHRS and CDR2 YFSETQ. V was clipped by 7 bases and J by 7 bases, with 12 bases between them. This CDR3 is 12 amino acids long. The CDR3 DNA sequence: TGCGCCAGCGCATACGGGACGAATGAGCAGTTCTTC. Amino acid sequence: CASAYGTNEQFF.